The clone carrying this T cell receptor beta chain was detected ten times or more. What it binds is unknown. The data were obtained in a study of T-cell reconstitution after alpha-beta-depleted transplantation in children. V trimming: 5 bases; J trimming: 2 bases; junction bases outside the gene matches: 8. The CDR3 runs to 15 residues. CDR1 is SGHRS and CDR2 is YFSETQ in the germline V gene. Preparation of the TCRbeta library was carried out with unique molecular identifiers. Each CDR3 protein is one row after TCRdb ran MiXCR on the PCR reads. The sample lists fewer than 350,000 distinct CDR3 sequences; around 10% were seen once. Study-wide results and caveats: About two months after transplant, alpha-beta T cells reportedly came from several hundred expanded graft clones. From newly produced T cells came most of the T-cell counts and diversity one year after transplant. At day 60, the high TCRbeta diversity found in some patients originated from recipient T cells and thymic progenitors that had survived.

This sequence originates from a male patient aged 2-15 years who had a stem cell transplant for chronic granulomatous disease, so the T cells may come from the graft donor. The sequenced sample was peripheral blood, obtained 180 days after TCRalphabeta/CD19-depleted stem cell transplant. This rearrangement joins TRBV5-1 to TRBJ2-7, with 9 bases lining up with TRBD1. The CDR3 is CASRGTWTGAYEQYF. CDR3 nucleotides: TGCGCCAGCAGGGGAACTTGGACAGGGGCCTACGAGCAGTACTTC. The full variable domain, in which reference TRBV5-1 and TRBJ2-7 provide the parts outside the CDR3, is KAGVTQTPRYLIKTRGQQVTLSCSPISGHRSVSWYQQTPGQGLQFLFEYFSETQRNKGNFPGRFSGRQFSNSRSEMNVSTLELGDSALYLCASRGTWTGAYEQYFGPGTRLTVT.